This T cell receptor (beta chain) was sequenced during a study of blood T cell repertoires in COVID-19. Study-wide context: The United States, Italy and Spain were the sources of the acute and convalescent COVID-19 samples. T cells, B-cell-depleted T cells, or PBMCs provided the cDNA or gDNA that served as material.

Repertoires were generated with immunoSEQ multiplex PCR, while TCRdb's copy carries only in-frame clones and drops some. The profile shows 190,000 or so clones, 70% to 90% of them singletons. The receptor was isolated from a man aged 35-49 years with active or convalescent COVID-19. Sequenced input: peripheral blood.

In DNA form, the CDR3 reads TGTGCCAGCAGTGACAGACAGTTCCACTCCTACGAGCAGTACTTC. This gives the protein CASSDRQFHSYEQYF. The V call is TRBV2, the J call TRBJ2-7, with a tentative D call TRBD1 (5 bases). The length of the CDR3 is 15 residues. Trimming removed 3 bases from V and 0 bases from J, with 12 bases in between. Germline assignment: CDR1 SNHLY and CDR2 FYNNEI.